This TCR beta chain was profiled in a study of CXCR3-negative and CXCR3-positive naive CD8 T cells. Turning to the study itself: Each library gave roughly 1.4 +/- 0.3 million of 140 million or so TRB reads.

Findings and limits, study-wide: Memory, not naive, CXCR3-negative and CXCR3-positive cells differed in TRBV-TRBJ usage. After cryopreservation, expression of CXCR3 was partially reduced, and most assays were run with fresh PBMCs. The study found comparably high diversity in both naive subsets and much lower diversity in memory CD8+ cells.

Each TRB cDNA library was prepared by 5' RACE (with UMI labels). TCRdb re-called the 5' RACE reads and catalogs CDR3 proteins one per entry, DNA excluded. This sample's clone table lists about 56,000 distinct CDR3 sequences. Concerning this clonotype itself: Its antigen is still unknown.

This CDR3 spans 16 amino acids. Germline CDR1 MNHEY, CDR2 SVGEGT. The clonotype comes from a human donor in good health. Some clones in this sample may be carry-over from other donors' samples. J is TRBJ2-3 and V is TRBV6-2 or TRBV6-3; the TRBD2 assignment by TCRdb is unverifiable without DNA. Sequences were obtained from memory CD8+ T cells from blood. The CDR3: CASHPAKTFYTDTQYF.